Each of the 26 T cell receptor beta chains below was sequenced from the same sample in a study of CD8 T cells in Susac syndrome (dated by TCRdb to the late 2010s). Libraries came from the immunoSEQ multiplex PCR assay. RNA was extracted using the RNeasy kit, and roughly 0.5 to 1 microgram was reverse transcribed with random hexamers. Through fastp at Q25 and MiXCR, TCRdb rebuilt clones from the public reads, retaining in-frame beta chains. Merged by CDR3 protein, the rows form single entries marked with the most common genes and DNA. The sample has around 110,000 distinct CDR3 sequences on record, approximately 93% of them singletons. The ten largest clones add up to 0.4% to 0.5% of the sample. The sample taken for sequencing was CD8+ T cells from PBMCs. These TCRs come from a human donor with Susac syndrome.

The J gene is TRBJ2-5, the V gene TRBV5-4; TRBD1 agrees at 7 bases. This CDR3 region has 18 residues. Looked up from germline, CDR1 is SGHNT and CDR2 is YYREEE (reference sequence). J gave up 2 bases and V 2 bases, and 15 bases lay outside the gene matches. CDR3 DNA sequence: TGTGCCAGCAGCTTATTCGGTGAGGCACTACAGGGGCAAGAGACCCAGTACTTC. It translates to CASSLFGEALQGQETQYF.

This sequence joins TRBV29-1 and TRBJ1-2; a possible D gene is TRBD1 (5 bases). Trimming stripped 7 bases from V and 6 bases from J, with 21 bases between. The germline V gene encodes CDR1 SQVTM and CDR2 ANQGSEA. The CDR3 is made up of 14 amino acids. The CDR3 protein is CSAPQPQGPDGYTF. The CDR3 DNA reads TGCAGCGCCCCTCAACCGCAGGGTCCGGATGGCTACACCTTC.

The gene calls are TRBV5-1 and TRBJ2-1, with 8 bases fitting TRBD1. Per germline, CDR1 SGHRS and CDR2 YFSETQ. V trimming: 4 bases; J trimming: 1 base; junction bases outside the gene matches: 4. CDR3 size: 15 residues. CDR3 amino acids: CASSVTGESYNEQFF. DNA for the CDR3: TGCGCCAGCAGCGTGACAGGGGAATCCTACAATGAGCAGTTCTTC.

The CDR3 DNA follows: TGTGCCAGCACGGCACGGGGGGGCTCTGGGGCCAACGTCCTGACTTTC. Translating gives CASTARGGSGANVLTF. The V gene is TRBV27, the J gene TRBJ2-6; 8 bases agree with TRBD2. The CDR3 runs to 16 residues. Trimming took 7 bases from V and 0 from J; bases not matched to a gene: 5. Germline assignment: CDR1 MNHEY and CDR2 SMNVEV (reference sequence).

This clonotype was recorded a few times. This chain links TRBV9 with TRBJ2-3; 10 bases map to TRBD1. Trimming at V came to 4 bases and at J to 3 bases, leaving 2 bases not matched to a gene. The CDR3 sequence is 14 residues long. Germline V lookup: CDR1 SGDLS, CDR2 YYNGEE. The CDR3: CASSPGQGTDTQYF. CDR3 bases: TGTGCCAGCAGCCCGGGACAGGGGACAGATACGCAGTATTTT.

CDR3 region: CASSWGTTGELFF. The CDR3 nucleotides are TGTGCCAGCAGTTGGGGAACCACCGGGGAGCTGTTTTTT. The chain combines TRBV27 with TRBJ2-2, with D hard to call. Trimming removed 4 bases at V and 4 bases at J, with 7 bases between. The length of the CDR3 is 13 residues. From germline, CDR1 is MNHEY and CDR2 SMNVEV (reference sequence).

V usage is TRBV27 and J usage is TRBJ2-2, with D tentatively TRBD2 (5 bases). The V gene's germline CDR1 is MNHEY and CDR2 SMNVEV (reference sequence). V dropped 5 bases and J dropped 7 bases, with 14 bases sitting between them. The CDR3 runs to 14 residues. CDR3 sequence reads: CASSVRGSGGELFF. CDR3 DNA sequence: TGTGCCAGCAGTGTACGGGGTTCGGGCGGGGAGCTGTTTTTT.

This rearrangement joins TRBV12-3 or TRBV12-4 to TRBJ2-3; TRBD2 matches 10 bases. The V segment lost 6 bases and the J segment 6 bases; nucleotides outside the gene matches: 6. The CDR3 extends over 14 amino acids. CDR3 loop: CASSPSGGEDTQYF. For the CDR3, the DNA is TGTGCCAGCAGCCCTAGCGGGGGAGAGGATACGCAGTATTTT.

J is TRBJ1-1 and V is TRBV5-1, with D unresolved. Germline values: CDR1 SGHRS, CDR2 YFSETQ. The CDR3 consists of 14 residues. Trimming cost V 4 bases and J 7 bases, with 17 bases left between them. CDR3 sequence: CASSPAEGPNEAFF. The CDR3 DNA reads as TGCGCCAGCAGCCCGGCCGAGGGTCCCAATGAAGCTTTCTTT. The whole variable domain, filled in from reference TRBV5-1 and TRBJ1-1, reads KAGVTQTPRYLIKTRGQQVTLSCSPISGHRSVSWYQQTPGQGLQFLFEYFSETQRNKGNFPGRFSGRQFSNSRSEMNVSTLELGDSALYLCASSPAEGPNEAFFGQGTRLTVV.

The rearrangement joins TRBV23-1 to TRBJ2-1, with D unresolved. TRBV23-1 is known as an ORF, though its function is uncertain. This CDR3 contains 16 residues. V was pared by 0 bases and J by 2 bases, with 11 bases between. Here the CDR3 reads CASSQSYPWPYNEQFF. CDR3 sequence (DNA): TGCGCCAGCAGTCAATCGTACCCATGGCCCTACAATGAGCAGTTCTTC.

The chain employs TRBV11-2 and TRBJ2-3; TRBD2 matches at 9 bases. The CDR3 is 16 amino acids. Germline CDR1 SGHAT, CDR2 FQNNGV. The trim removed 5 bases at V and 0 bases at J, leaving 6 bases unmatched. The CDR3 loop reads CASSQGTSPSTDTQYF. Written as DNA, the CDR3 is TGTGCCAGCAGCCAAGGGACTAGCCCTAGCACAGATACGCAGTATTTT.

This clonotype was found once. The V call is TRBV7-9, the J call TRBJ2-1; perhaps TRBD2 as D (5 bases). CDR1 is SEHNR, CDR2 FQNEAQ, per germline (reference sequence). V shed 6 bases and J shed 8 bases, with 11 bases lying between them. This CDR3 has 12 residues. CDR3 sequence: CASRTQRDEQFF. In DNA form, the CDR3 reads TGTGCCAGCAGAACTCAGAGGGATGAGCAGTTCTTC.

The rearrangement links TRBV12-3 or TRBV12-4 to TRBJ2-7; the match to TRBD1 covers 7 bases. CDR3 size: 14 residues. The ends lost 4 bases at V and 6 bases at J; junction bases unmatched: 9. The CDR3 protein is CASSSTGKALEQYF. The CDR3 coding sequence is TGTGCCAGCAGTTCGACAGGGAAAGCTCTCGAGCAGTACTTC.

The CDR3 DNA sequence: TGTGCCAGCAGGCGCCCGGGAGAGACCCAGTACTTC. Translated: CASRRPGETQYF. The rearrangement joins TRBV3-1 to TRBJ2-5; no reliable D call. From germline, CDR1 is LGHDT and CDR2 YNNKEL (reference sequence). The CDR3 length is 12 residues. The V end lost 6 bases, the J end lost 4 bases, and 9 bases lay between the germline ends.

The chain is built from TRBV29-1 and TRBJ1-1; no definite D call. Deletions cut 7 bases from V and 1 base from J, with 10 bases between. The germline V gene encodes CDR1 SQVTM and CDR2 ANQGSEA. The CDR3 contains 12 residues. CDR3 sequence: CSADLGNTEAFF. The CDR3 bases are TGCAGCGCGGACTTGGGGAACACTGAAGCTTTCTTT.

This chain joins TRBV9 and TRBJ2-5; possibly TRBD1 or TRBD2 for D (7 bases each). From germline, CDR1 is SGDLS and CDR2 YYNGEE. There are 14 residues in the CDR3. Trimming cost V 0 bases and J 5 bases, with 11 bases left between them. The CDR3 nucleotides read TGTGCCAGCAGCGTAGCCAGGGGGGGGGAGACCCAGTACTTC. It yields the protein CASSVARGGETQYF.

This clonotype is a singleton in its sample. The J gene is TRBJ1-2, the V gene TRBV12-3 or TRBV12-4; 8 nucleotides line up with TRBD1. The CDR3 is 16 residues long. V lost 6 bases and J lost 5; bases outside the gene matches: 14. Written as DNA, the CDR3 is TGTGCCAGCAGCTATTATCGGACAGGGAGTTTATATGGCTACACCTTC. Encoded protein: CASSYYRTGSLYGYTF.

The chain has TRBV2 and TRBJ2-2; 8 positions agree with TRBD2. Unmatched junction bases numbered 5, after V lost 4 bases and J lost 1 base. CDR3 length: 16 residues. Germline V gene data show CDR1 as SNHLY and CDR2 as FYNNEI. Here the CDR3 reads CASSGSGGGNTGELFF. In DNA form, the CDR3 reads TGTGCCAGCAGTGGAAGCGGGGGCGGGAACACCGGGGAGCTGTTTTTT.

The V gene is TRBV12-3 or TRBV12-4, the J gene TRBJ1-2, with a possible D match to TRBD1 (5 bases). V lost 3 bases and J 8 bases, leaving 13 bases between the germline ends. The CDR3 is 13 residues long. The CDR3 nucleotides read TGTGCCAGCAGTTTCGGTCAGGGCTGGGGCTACACCTTC. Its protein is CASSFGQGWGYTF.

CDR3 bases: TGTGCCACCAGCAGACTCCCCGGGACCGAGCAGTTCTTC. Translated: CATSRLPGTEQFF. V and J are TRBV15 and TRBJ2-1, with D tentatively TRBD1 or TRBD2 (5 bases each). The CDR3 totals 13 residues. Germline-derived CDR1 and CDR2 are LNHNV and YYDKDF (reference sequence). Trimming shortened V by 2 bases and J by 10 bases, and 12 bases separated the two germline ends.

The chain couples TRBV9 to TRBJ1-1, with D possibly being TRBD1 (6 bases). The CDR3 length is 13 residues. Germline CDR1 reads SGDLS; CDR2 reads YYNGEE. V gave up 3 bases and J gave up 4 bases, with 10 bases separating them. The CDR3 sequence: CASSAGGATEAFF. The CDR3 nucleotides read TGTGCCAGCAGCGCCGGGGGGGCCACTGAAGCTTTCTTT.

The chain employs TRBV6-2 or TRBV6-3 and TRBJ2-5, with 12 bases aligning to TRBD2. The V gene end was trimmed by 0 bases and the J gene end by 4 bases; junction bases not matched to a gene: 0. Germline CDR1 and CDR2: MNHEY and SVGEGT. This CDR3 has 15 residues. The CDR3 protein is CASSYSTSGGETQYF. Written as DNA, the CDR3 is TGTGCCAGCAGTTACTCGACTAGCGGGGGAGAGACCCAGTACTTC.

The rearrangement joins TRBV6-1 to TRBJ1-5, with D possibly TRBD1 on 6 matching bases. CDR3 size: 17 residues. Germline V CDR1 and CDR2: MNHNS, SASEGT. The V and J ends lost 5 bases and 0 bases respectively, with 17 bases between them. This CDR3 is CASSPLEGGYSNQPQHF. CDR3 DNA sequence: TGTGCCAGCAGTCCCTTGGAGGGGGGCTATAGCAATCAGCCCCAGCATTTT.

This chain's CDR3 is CASSQNRDRGREQYF. The CDR3 nucleotides read TGCGCCAGCAGCCAAAACCGGGACAGGGGGCGTGAGCAGTACTTC. The rearrangement uses TRBV4-3 and TRBJ2-7; TRBD1 matches at 12 bases. The V gene end was trimmed by 2 bases and the J gene end by 7 bases; junction bases not matched to a gene: 6. The CDR3 sequence is 15 residues long. CDR1 LGHNA and CDR2 YSLEER come from the germline V gene.

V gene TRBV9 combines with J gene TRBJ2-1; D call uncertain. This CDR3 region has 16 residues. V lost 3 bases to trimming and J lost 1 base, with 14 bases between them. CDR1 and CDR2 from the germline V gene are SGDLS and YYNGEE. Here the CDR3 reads CASSAPLSGSYNEQFF. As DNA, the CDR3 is TGTGCCAGCAGCGCCCCACTCTCCGGGTCCTACAATGAGCAGTTCTTC. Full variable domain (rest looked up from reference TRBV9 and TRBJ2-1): DSGVTQTPKHLITATGQRVTLRCSPRSGDLSVYWYQQSLDQGLQFLIQYYNGEERAKGNILERFSAQQFPDLHSELNLSSLELGDSALYFCASSAPLSGSYNEQFFGPGTRLTVL.

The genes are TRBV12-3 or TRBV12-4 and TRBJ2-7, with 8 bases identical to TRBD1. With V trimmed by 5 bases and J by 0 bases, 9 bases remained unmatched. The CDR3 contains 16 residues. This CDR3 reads CASSGGTGISSYEQYF. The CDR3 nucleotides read TGTGCCAGCAGTGGAGGGACAGGTATCAGCTCCTACGAGCAGTACTTC.